This TCR beta chain was captured in a study of cytomegalovirus exposure and HLA in healthy donors. Despite likely unrecorded immune exposures, the donors were nominally healthy at the time of sampling. As concerns this clone: Its antigen is undetermined.

The PCR was carried out with 60 Vbeta primers and 13 Jbeta primers. Profiling relied on immunoSEQ multiplex PCR, and the TCRdb table lists in-frame clones only, not all of them. Counted here are around 190,000 clones, over 65% occurring once; the ten biggest clones make up 2.5% to 3.5%. General study points: In a later analysis, about 17,000 TCR beta sequences were associated with HLA alleles at 0.05 false discovery rate.

This sequence originates from a woman in her thirties in good health and CMV-seronegative. The specimen sequenced was PBMCs.

Here the CDR3 reads CASSSSSERSQYF. The CDR3 nucleotides are TGTGCCAGCAGTTCCTCGTCAGAGCGGTCCCAGTACTTC. V usage is TRBV27 and J usage is TRBJ2-5, with a possible D match to TRBD2 (5 bases). Germline assignment: CDR1 MNHEY and CDR2 SMNVEV (reference sequence). The V end was cut by 4 bases, the J end by 9 bases, with 15 bases between. This CDR3 spans 13 amino acids.